These T cell receptor beta chains were read from a single sample in a study of immune cell composition in non-small cell lung cancer. Only in-frame clones appear in the TCRdb table, and some are missing; sequencing was by immunoSEQ multiplex PCR. The sample has around 13,000 clones, roughly 80% seen once. The sample was lung tumor tissue. The receptors derive from a human donor with non-small cell lung cancer. Both conserved end residues are part of each CDR3. Fields, in order: D gene, clone size, J gene, V gene, CDR3 protein, CDR3 DNA. D genes are given only for firm matches. The size of a clone is reported for some rows only, either as once, few or many, or as a class for expanded clones.

TRBD2 - TRBJ2-1 TRBV9 CASSVGLAGSNEQFF TGTGCCAGCAGCGTAGGGCTAGCGGGAAGCAATGAGCAGTTCTTC
TRBD2 - TRBJ2-7 TRBV28 CASSFAPQAGANEQYF TGTGCCAGCAGTTTCGCCCCTCAAGCGGGAGCCAACGAGCAGTACTTC
TRBD2 - TRBJ2-1 TRBV7-8 CASSPSPTSGAPYNEQFF TGTGCCAGCAGCCCGAGTCCGACTAGCGGGGCCCCCTACAATGAGCAGTTCTTC
- - TRBJ2-1 TRBV4-3 CASSRAGQRENEQFF TGCGCCAGCAGCCGCGCGGGACAGAGGGAGAATGAGCAGTTCTTC
- few TRBJ2-7 TRBV7-2 CASRPDRGYEQYF TGTGCCAGCAGACCGGACAGAGGATACGAGCAGTACTTC
- once TRBJ2-5 TRBV7-2 CASSLVSVSETQYF TGTGCCAGCAGCTTAGTTAGTGTTTCCGAGACCCAGTACTTC
TRBD2 - TRBJ2-1 TRBV7-3 CASSPQRGLSYNEQFF TGTGCCAGCAGTCCTCAGCGGGGGCTTTCCTACAATGAGCAGTTCTTC
TRBD1 few TRBJ1-1 TRBV6-5 CASSRGQGSGTEAFF TGTGCCAGCAGCAGAGGACAGGGGAGTGGCACTGAAGCTTTCTTT
- - TRBJ2-2 TRBV6-5 CASSSGLSFKTGELFF TGTGCCAGCAGTTCGGGACTTTCCTTTAAAACCGGGGAGCTGTTTTTT
TRBD2 - TRBJ2-1 TRBV27 CASSLPGTSYNEQFF TGTGCCAGCAGTTTACCCGGGACTAGCTACAATGAGCAGTTCTTC
- - TRBJ2-5 TRBV5-1 CASNSGGLKETQYF TGCGCCAGCAATTCTGGGGGGCTTAAAGAGACCCAGTACTTC
TRBD2 - TRBJ2-5 TRBV7-8 CASSLGALAGETQYF TGTGCCAGCAGCTTAGGCGCCCTAGCGGGAGAGACCCAGTACTTC
- - TRBJ1-5 TRBV21-1 CASSKDRNQPQHF TGTGCCAGCAGCAAAGACCGCAATCAGCCCCAGCATTTT
- few TRBJ2-2 TRBV6-4 CASSNLANTGELFF TGTGCCAGCAGTAATCTAGCGAACACCGGGGAGCTGTTTTTT
- - TRBJ1-2 TRBV9 CASSVVPDNYGYTF TGTGCCAGCAGCGTAGTCCCGGATAACTATGGCTACACCTTC
TRBD1 - TRBJ2-3 TRBV13 CASRQGQGITDTQYF TGTGCCAGCAGGCAAGGACAGGGGATCACAGATACGCAGTATTTT
TRBD2 - TRBJ2-7 TRBV5-6 CASRSAGAYEQYF TGTGCCAGCCGGTCCGCGGGAGCCTACGAGCAGTACTTC
TRBD2 - TRBJ2-1 TRBV28 CASSPASSGGYNEQFF TGTGCCAGCAGTCCCGCCTCTAGCGGGGGCTACAATGAGCAGTTCTTC
- - TRBJ1-3 TRBV7-9 CASSLEQGRGNTIYF TGTGCCAGCAGCTTAGAGCAGGGGAGAGGAAACACCATATATTTT
TRBD1 - TRBJ2-2 TRBV6-6 CASSSGQAPGELFF TGTGCCAGCAGCTCGGGACAGGCTCCCGGGGAGCTGTTTTTT
- once TRBJ1-5 TRBV19 CASSIVGGIHQPQHF TGTGCCAGTAGTATAGTCGGGGGCATCCATCAGCCCCAGCATTTT
- - TRBJ2-7 TRBV4-1 CASSHLDSTYEQYF TGCGCCAGCAGCCATCTAGACTCCACCTACGAGCAGTACTTC
TRBD2 - TRBJ2-3 TRBV7-2 CASSLILTSAQYF TGTGCCAGCAGCCTCATTTTAACTAGCGCGCAGTATTTT
- - TRBJ2-3 TRBV9 CASSAKGAEGTQYF TGTGCCAGCAGCGCAAAAGGAGCCGAAGGTACGCAGTATTTT
- - TRBJ2-3 TRBV7-6 CASSFRSRQQISTDTQYF TGTGCCAGCAGCTTCAGGAGTCGACAGCAAATTAGCACAGATACGCAGTATTTT
TRBD2 - TRBJ2-1 TRBV10-3 CAISHGTSGRYNEQFF TGTGCCATCAGCCACGGGACTAGCGGGAGGTACAATGAGCAGTTCTTC
TRBD2 - TRBJ2-2 TRBV7-9 CASSPGSGRPAGELFF TGTGCCAGCAGCCCAGGTAGCGGGAGGCCCGCCGGGGAGCTGTTTTTT
- - TRBJ2-3 TRBV7-2 CASSLAVTDTQYF TGTGCCAGCAGCTTAGCGGTCACAGATACGCAGTATTTT
- - TRBJ2-1 TRBV14 CASSQEGGWNEQFF TGTGCCAGCAGCCAAGAAGGAGGGTGGAATGAGCAGTTCTTC
- - TRBJ2-5 TRBV5-3 CARSLTVQETQYF TGTGCCAGAAGCCTGACTGTACAAGAGACCCAGTACTTC
TRBD2 once TRBJ2-2 TRBV7-2 CASSLLAAISGELFF TGTGCCAGCAGCTTACTAGCGGCTATCTCCGGGGAGCTGTTTTTT
- few TRBJ2-1 TRBV11-3 CASSFGLYNEQFF TGTGCCAGCAGCTTCGGACTATACAATGAGCAGTTCTTC
- - TRBJ2-3 TRBV4-2 CASSQEGHFKSDTQYF TGTGCCAGCAGCCAAGAGGGGCATTTCAAGTCAGATACGCAGTATTTT
TRBD2 - TRBJ2-7 TRBV5-1 CASSFSLAGGYEQYF TGCGCCAGCAGCTTCTCGCTAGCGGGAGGGTACGAGCAGTACTTC
- - TRBJ2-1 TRBV29-1 CSVEVSGGNEQFF TGCAGCGTTGAAGTGTCCGGGGGTAATGAGCAGTTCTTC
- - TRBJ2-5 TRBV5-1 CASSLEETQYF TGCGCCAGCAGCTTGGAAGAGACCCAGTACTTC
TRBD1 once TRBJ1-1 TRBV7-2 CASSQGVLNTEAFF TGTGCCAGCAGCCAGGGGGTCCTGAACACTGAAGCTTTCTTT
- - TRBJ1-1 TRBV27 CASSSHYGTEAFF TGTGCCAGCAGTTCACACTACGGCACTGAAGCTTTCTTT